This T cell receptor beta chain was identified during a study of blood T cells in healthy people across ages. The use of a sample-barcoded 5' primer and a J-beta primer mix characterized a second PCR of about 7 to 12 cycles. One entry per CDR3 protein, called by TCRdb with MiXCR from the 5' RACE reads. The profile shows roughly 800,000 distinct CDR3 sequences, nearly 60% of them singletons. This clonotype was counted a single time. This TCR derives from a young man in good health. The sequenced sample consisted of blood.

DNA of the CDR3: TGTGCCAGCAGCCAAGATAAGGACTATTGGGCGGAGACCCAGTACTTC. Translated, it gives CASSQDKDYWAETQYF. The genes are TRBV4-2 and TRBJ2-7; TRBD2 might be the D (6 bases). The J call is uncertain, as TRBJ2-5 better fits the DNA end. Germline values: CDR1 LGHNA, CDR2 YNFKEQ. The CDR3 has 16 amino acids.